These 15 T cell receptor beta chains were sequenced from one sample in a study of blood T cells in healthy people across ages. Primers used in a second PCR of about 7 to 12 cycles were a sample-barcoded 5' primer and a J-beta primer mix. From the 5' RACE reads, TCRdb called clonotypes with MiXCR, one entry per CDR3 protein. The table has 700,000 to 900,000 distinct CDR3 sequences, about 53% seen once. The sequencing sample was made of blood. All receptors derive from a man at least 80 years old in good health.

The chain has TRBV10-3 and TRBJ2-2, with D unresolved. This CDR3 is 14 amino acids long. Trimming took 0 bases from V and 5 from J, leaving 7 bases between them. Germline V lookup: CDR1 ENHRY, CDR2 SYGVKD. CDR3 protein: CAISESEWTGELFF. The CDR3, as DNA: TGTGCCATCAGTGAGTCGGAGTGGACCGGGGAGCTGTTTTTT.

This chain connects TRBV7-9 to TRBJ2-1; a weak D match, TRBD2 (5 bases). V was shortened by 5 bases and J by 6 bases, with 17 bases between the two germline ends. Germline assignment: CDR1 SEHNR and CDR2 FQNEAQ (reference sequence). The CDR3 has 15 residues. The CDR3 sequence: CASSPQGGSGNEQFF. CDR3 nucleotide sequence: TGTGCCAGCAGCCCCCAAGGAGGATCGGGCAATGAGCAGTTCTTC.

The J gene is TRBJ1-2, the V gene TRBV28; D possibly corresponds to TRBD1 (5 bases). The V gene's germline CDR1 is MDHEN and CDR2 SYDVKM. The CDR3 sequence is 14 residues long. The V end was cut by 3 bases, the J end by 9 bases, with 17 bases between. CDR3: CASSLQEGFRSYTF. The CDR3 coding sequence is TGTGCCAGCAGTTTGCAGGAGGGGTTCAGAAGCTACACCTTC.

In nucleotides, the CDR3 is TGTGCCAGCAGCCCAGGGTTAGGGAGTGGAGAGCAGTTCTTC. Translated: CASSPGLGSGEQFF. The chain couples TRBV12-3 or TRBV12-4 to TRBJ2-1, with D possibly being TRBD1 or TRBD2 (5 bases each). V was cut by 6 bases and J by 10 bases, with 19 bases left in between. This CDR3 contains 14 residues.

This clonotype has just a few counts. This chain links TRBV18 with TRBJ2-7, with D tentatively TRBD1 (5 bases). The CDR3 extends over 14 amino acids. Germline CDR1 reads KGHSH; CDR2 reads LQKENI. V was trimmed by 3 bases and J by 0 bases, leaving 9 bases between them. The CDR3, as DNA: TGTGCCAGCTCACCCCTTCAGGGCTCCTACGAGCAGTACTTC. It encodes CASSPLQGSYEQYF.

This chain joins TRBV25-1 and TRBJ1-2; D unclear. CDR3 length equals 14 residues. Deletions cut 7 bases from V and 4 bases from J, with 16 bases between. CDR1 and CDR2 (germline): MGHDK, SYGVNS. The CDR3, as DNA: TGTGCCAGCACCCGAAGCGGGAATCCCTATGGCTACACCTTC. Protein product: CASTRSGNPYGYTF.

The table lists this clonotype with a few counts. The V gene is TRBV19, the J gene TRBJ2-4; 8 positions match TRBD1. CDR1 and CDR2 (germline): LNHDA, SQIVND (reference sequence). With 5 bases clipped from V and 10 bases from J, the junction kept 7 bases outside the gene matches. The CDR3 is made up of 13 amino acids. This CDR3 is CASSGTGSGIQYF. For the CDR3, the DNA is TGTGCCAGTAGTGGGACAGGTTCAGGGATTCAGTACTTC.

The V and J genes are TRBV2 and TRBJ1-1; D not certain. Trimming pared 4 bases from V and 0 bases from J, leaving 3 bases between. This CDR3 comprises 12 residues. The germline CDR1 and CDR2 sequences are SNHLY and FYNNEI. The CDR3 bases are TGTGCCAGCAGTGGCCTGAACACTGAAGCTTTCTTT. It is translated as CASSGLNTEAFF.

The chain is built from TRBV2 and TRBJ1-2; D unresolved. This CDR3 has 13 residues. Germline V gene lookup returns CDR1 SNHLY and CDR2 FYNNEI. The V and J ends lost 2 bases and 8 bases respectively, with 12 bases between them. The CDR3 DNA sequence: TGTGCCAGCAGTGAAAACTTGGCGCAAGGCTACACCTTC. This gives the protein CASSENLAQGYTF.

The V call is TRBV7-2, the J call TRBJ2-3, with TRBD2 identical over 16 bases. The CDR3 contains 17 residues. CDR1 and CDR2 (germline): SGHTA, FQGNSA. Unmatched junction bases numbered 15, after V lost 4 bases and J lost 14 bases. This CDR3 is CASSSHTGLAGGGYAYF. The CDR3 coding sequence is TGTGCCAGCAGCTCCCACACGGGACTAGCGGGAGGGGGATACGCGTATTTT.

The chain is built from TRBV14 and TRBJ2-1; D unclear. Germline loops: CDR1 SGHDN, CDR2 FVKESK. Trimming took 5 bases from V and 0 from J, leaving 17 bases between them. This CDR3 has 17 amino acids. CDR3 DNA: TGTGCCAGCAGCTCAAGAGCGTCTGAGAGCTCCTACAATGAGCAGTTCTTC. Protein: CASSSRASESSYNEQFF.

J is TRBJ2-7 and V is TRBV7-2; D remains ambiguous. The J call may be mistaken, given a closer DNA end match to TRBJ2-5. The germline gives CDR1 SGHTA, CDR2 FQGNSA. This CDR3 is built from 14 residues. In DNA, the CDR3 is TGTGCCAGCAGCTACCAGCGATTACAGGAGACCCAGTACTTC. This codes for CASSYQRLQETQYF.

This chain connects TRBV6-1 to TRBJ2-1, with D perhaps matching TRBD1 or TRBD2 (7 bases each). The CDR3 is made up of 19 amino acids. The V gene's germline CDR1 is MNHNS and CDR2 SASEGT. The V end lost 3 bases, the J end lost 0 bases, and 21 bases lay between the germline ends. Here the CDR3 reads CASSDGRGGGLSSYNEQFF. DNA for the CDR3: TGTGCCAGCAGTGATGGGCGGGGAGGGGGCTTGAGCTCCTACAATGAGCAGTTCTTC.

This clonotype was seen a handful of times. V gene TRBV27 combines with J gene TRBJ2-7; TRBD1 or TRBD2 may be the D gene (5 bases each). Trimming took 6 bases from V and 2 from J, leaving 20 bases between them. There are 16 residues in the CDR3. Germline CDR1 MNHEY, CDR2 SMNVEV (reference sequence). As DNA, the CDR3 is TGTGCCAGCAGCACAGCGTGGGGGTTTTCAACCTACGAGCAGTACTTC. Translation gives CASSTAWGFSTYEQYF.

This clonotype was picked up a small number of times. CDR3 sequence (DNA): TGTGCCAGCAGCGAACAGATCTCTGGGGCCAACGTCCTGACTTTC. Translated: CASSEQISGANVLTF. V and J are TRBV11-2 and TRBJ2-6; D unresolved. Trimming removed 5 bases at V and 0 bases at J, with 8 bases between. The CDR3 covers 15 residues. Germline loops: CDR1 SGHAT, CDR2 FQNNGV.